This TCR beta chain was recorded in a study of T cells in Graves' hyperthyroidism and ophthalmopathy. RNA transcripts yielded amplified TCR beta CDR3 regions. The TCR CDR3 was amplified in a first-round RT-PCR using the HTBI primer set. TCRdb reanalysed the multiplex PCR reads using MiXCR and keeps one entry per CDR3 protein. The sample yields roughly 200,000 distinct CDR3 sequences, about a sixth seen once. For this clonotype: The antigen is undetermined.

V was pared by 0 bases and J by 3 bases, with 5 bases of the junction left unmatched. Germline V gene lookup returns CDR1 MNHNY and CDR2 SVGAGI (reference sequence). CDR3 length: 15 residues. Study-wide findings and caveats: Most thyroid clonotypes expanded above 0.001 appeared in blood too. Ophthalmopathy could be told apart from stable hyperthyroidism with a 13 V-J model.

The rearrangement uses TRBV6-6 and TRBJ2-7, with 7 positions matching TRBD2. Sample: blood. The TCR comes from a woman aged 45-60 years with Graves' hyperthyroidism. Here the CDR3 DNA reads TGTGCCAGCAGTTACTCCGGACTAGGTGACTACGAGCAGTACTTC. Protein: CASSYSGLGDYEQYF.